This entry lists 12 T cell receptor beta chains sequenced from one sample in a study of OX40 agonist ivuxolimab in advanced cancers. Profiled with immunoSEQ multiplex PCR; TCRdb holds only in-frame clones, not every one. Of 40,000 to 45,000 clones listed, 86% were seen once; the top ten hold just over 20%. Here the sequenced sample was CD4+ or CD8+ T cells sorted from blood, taken in a trial of the OX40 agonist ivuxolimab. The receptor set was obtained from an adult with an advanced solid tumor such as melanoma, head and neck, liver or kidney cancer.

This rearrangement joins TRBV4-2 to TRBJ2-1, with 9 bases lining up with TRBD2. The ends lost 2 bases at V and 3 bases at J; junction bases unmatched: 5. The CDR3 has 16 residues. CDR1 is LGHNA and CDR2 is YNFKEQ in the germline V gene. The CDR3 nucleotides are TGTGCCAGCAGCCAACTTAGCGGGAGCCTCTACAATGAGCAGTTCTTC. It specifies CASSQLSGSLYNEQFF.

The chain couples TRBV14 to TRBJ2-3; D unresolved. The CDR3 spans 16 residues. V was shortened by 4 bases and J by 1 base, with 15 bases between the two germline ends. Germline CDR1 reads SGHDN; CDR2 reads FVKESK. DNA of the CDR3: TGTGCCAGCAGCCTGGTGTGGACCCAAGGCACAGATACGCAGTATTTT. It codes for CASSLVWTQGTDTQYF.

This chain links TRBV14 with TRBJ2-7; D is ambiguous. Deletions cut 1 base from V and 6 bases from J, with 7 bases between. The CDR3 covers 12 residues. Germline V gives CDR1 SGHDN, CDR2 FVKESK. CDR3 amino acids: CASSQGFREQYF. CDR3 nucleotides: TGTGCCAGCAGCCAAGGTTTCCGCGAGCAGTACTTC.

This chain's CDR3 is CASSFGTDYEQYF. CDR3 bases: TGTGCCAGCAGCTTTGGGACAGACTACGAGCAGTACTTC. The chain uses TRBV7-7 and TRBJ2-7, with 7 bases matching TRBD1. The J segment lost 3 bases and the V segment lost 3 bases, leaving 2 bases of the junction unmatched. The CDR3 runs to 13 residues. Germline CDR1 and CDR2: SSHAT and FNYEAQ (reference sequence).

This sequence joins TRBV6-1 and TRBJ2-7, with unresolved D. Per germline, CDR1 MNHNS and CDR2 SASEGT. The CDR3 extends over 12 amino acids. V was shortened by 5 bases and J by 4 bases, with 9 bases between the two germline ends. The CDR3 DNA is TGTGCCAGCAGTTCGGACGATTACGAGCAGTACTTC. This gives the protein CASSSDDYEQYF.

This chain connects TRBV25-1 to TRBJ2-7; D ambiguous. Germline V gene data show CDR1 as MGHDK and CDR2 as SYGVNS. Trimming removed 1 base from V and 0 bases from J, with 19 bases in between. This CDR3 has 18 amino acids. The CDR3 coding sequence is TGTGCCAGCAGTGAATGGCGCGTTGGCGACTTGACCTCCTACGAGCAGTACTTC. Residues: CASSEWRVGDLTSYEQYF.

This clone was observed a few times. Other nucleotide sequences from this sample produce the same CDR3. J is TRBJ2-7 and V is TRBV11-2; D uncertain. V lost 3 bases and J 3 bases, leaving 12 bases between the germline ends. Per the germline V gene, CDR1 is SGHAT and CDR2 is FQNNGV. The CDR3 spans 14 residues. The CDR3 here is CASSLGQNNYEQYF. The CDR3 DNA follows: TGTGCCAGCAGCTTGGGCCAGAACAACTACGAGCAGTACTTC.

This clone appeared a few times. This CDR3 is CASRTTGTNGYTF. CDR3 DNA sequence: TGTGCCAGCAGGACGACAGGGACAAATGGCTACACCTTC. The chain couples TRBV27 to TRBJ1-2; 7 bases are a match to TRBD1. Germline loops: CDR1 MNHEY, CDR2 SMNVEV (reference sequence). CDR3 length: 13 residues. V lost 6 bases and J lost 6; bases outside the gene matches: 7.

This clone was detected once. The rearrangement uses TRBV9 and TRBJ2-3; a possible D gene is TRBD2 (6 bases). The length of the CDR3 is 14 residues. V dropped 3 bases and J dropped 1 base, with 9 bases sitting between them. Germline V gives CDR1 SGDLS, CDR2 YYNGEE. This CDR3 is CASSGGGGTDTQYF. CDR3 DNA sequence: TGTGCCAGCAGCGGGGGCGGGGGCACAGATACGCAGTATTTT.

The chain carries TRBV28 and TRBJ1-4, with no clear D. The V end lost 2 bases, the J end lost 0 bases, and 4 bases lay between the germline ends. This CDR3 spans 14 amino acids. Germline assignment: CDR1 MDHEN and CDR2 SYDVKM. The CDR3 coding sequence is TGTGCCAGCAGTTTAGCTGCAACTAATGAAAAACTGTTTTTT. This gives the protein CASSLAATNEKLFF.

The chain is built from TRBV7-9 and TRBJ2-3; maybe TRBD2 (7 bases). Germline values: CDR1 SEHNR, CDR2 FQNEAQ (reference sequence). V lost 0 bases to trimming and J lost 3 bases, with 19 bases between them. The CDR3 spans 18 residues. The CDR3 loop reads CASSLALGRGIRTDTQYF. CDR3 sequence (DNA): TGTGCCAGCAGCTTAGCGCTGGGGAGGGGGATACGAACAGATACGCAGTATTTT.

The rearrangement joins TRBV28 to TRBJ2-5, with D possibly called TRBD1 or TRBD2 (5 bases each). CDR3 length: 14 amino acids. Germline V gene lookup returns CDR1 MDHEN and CDR2 SYDVKM. Trimming left V 8 bases short and J 2 bases short, with 15 bases between. CDR3 in DNA: TGTGCCAGCTTTGCTGGGGGAGAACAAGAGACCCAGTACTTC. Residues: CASFAGGEQETQYF.